These 25 T cell receptor beta chains share one sample of origin, sequenced in a study of quantifying T cell responses using KT2 cells. Study at large: cDNA was made from DNase-treated RNA using alpha and beta constant primers.

An oligo carrying a UMI was ligated to the cDNA 3' end. First-round PCR used around 4 cycles and beta primers RC1.1 and RC1.2 covering TRBC1 and TRBC2. One entry per CDR3 protein results from TCRdb running MiXCR on the UMI-ligation and nested PCR reads. The data hold about 30,000 distinct CDR3 sequences, with 7.3% observed a single time. The material sequenced was PBMCs spiked with cells of the T cell clone KT2. The receptors originated from a human donor.

This clonotype was seen more than once but under ten times. V gene TRBV14 combines with J gene TRBJ1-5; possible D gene TRBD1, 5 bases. CDR3 length: 13 residues. V lost 0 bases to trimming and J lost 7 bases, with 7 bases between them. Germline loops: CDR1 SGHDN, CDR2 FVKESK. The DNA for the CDR3 is TGTGCCAGCAGCCAAGATAGGGGCCAGCCCCAGCATTTT. As protein: CASSQDRGQPQHF.

This clonotype was detected many times. In DNA, the CDR3 is TGTGCCAGCAGTGACCGTGGACAGGGAGAGGAAAAACTGTTTTTT. Translated: CASSDRGQGEEKLFF. The V gene is TRBV6-1, the J gene TRBJ1-4; TRBD1 matches at 8 bases. In germline, CDR1 is MNHNS, CDR2 SASEGT. The CDR3 length is 15 residues. V shed 3 bases and J 8 bases; nucleotides not matched to a gene: 8.

V is TRBV20-1 and J is TRBJ2-7; no definite D call. Germline V gene lookup returns CDR1 DFQATT and CDR2 SNEGSKA (reference sequence). V lost 3 bases and J 6 bases, leaving 9 bases between the germline ends. This CDR3 has 11 amino acids. As DNA, the CDR3 is TGCAGTGCTAGGGGGTTTGGCGAGCAGTACTTC. Translation: CSARGFGEQYF.

At least ten counts were recorded for this clonotype. This CDR3 reads CSARVGTGLLSPLHF. The DNA of the CDR3 is TGCAGTGCTAGAGTCGGGACAGGTCTACTTTCACCCCTCCACTTT. The chain combines TRBV20-1 with TRBJ1-6, with 8 bases identical to TRBD1. The germline CDR1 and CDR2 sequences are DFQATT and SNEGSKA (reference sequence). CDR3 length equals 15 residues. Losses at the gene ends were 1 base for V and 9 bases for J; bases not matched to a gene: 8.

This clonotype was picked up many times. The V gene is TRBV18, the J gene TRBJ2-3; no clear D gene. V lost 6 bases, J lost 0 bases, and 16 bases lay in between. In germline, CDR1 is KGHSH, CDR2 LQKENI. The CDR3 totals 16 residues. The CDR3 protein is CASSSSRSPSTDTQYF. CDR3 DNA sequence: TGTGCCAGCTCCTCGAGCCGGTCTCCTAGCACAGATACGCAGTATTTT.

This clonotype was picked up many times. The genes are TRBV5-5 and TRBJ2-7, with TRBD2 identical over 7 bases. With 4 bases clipped from V and 3 bases from J, the junction kept 4 bases outside the gene matches. This CDR3 contains 13 residues. Germline CDR1 is SGHKS and CDR2 is YYEKEE (reference sequence). The CDR3 DNA reads TGTGCCAGCAGCCACGGACTAGACTACGAGCAGTACTTC. This translates into CASSHGLDYEQYF.

This clonotype was recorded a few times. The chain uses TRBV6-4 and TRBJ2-5; D possibly corresponds to TRBD2 (5 bases). The V and J ends lost 3 bases and 5 bases respectively, with 16 bases between them. The CDR3 loop spans 15 amino acids. Germline assignment: CDR1 MRHNA and CDR2 SNTAGT. The CDR3 spells CASSERGTAWETQYF. For the CDR3, the DNA is TGTGCCAGCAGTGAACGGGGTACCGCCTGGGAGACCCAGTACTTC.

This clonotype was seen a handful of times. The chain has TRBV12-3 or TRBV12-4 and TRBJ2-1; 8 bases are shared with TRBD1. This CDR3 contains 14 residues. V lost 7 bases, J lost 12 bases, and 14 bases stayed unmatched. CDR3 region: CASNLQGGAGGQFF. In DNA, the CDR3 is TGTGCCAGCAACCTACAGGGGGGTGCCGGGGGGCAGTTCTTC.

The genes are TRBV4-3 and TRBJ2-4, with 11 nucleotides matching TRBD2. The V and J ends lost 1 base and 3 bases, in that order; junction bases with no gene match: 5. Per the germline V gene, CDR1 is LGHNA and CDR2 is YSLEER. The CDR3 consists of 17 residues. CDR3 in DNA: TGCGCCAGCAGCCAAGCACTAGCGGGAGAGGACAAAAACATTCAGTACTTC. This gives the protein CASSQALAGEDKNIQYF.

This rearrangement joins TRBV20-1 to TRBJ1-2; D gene uncertain. The CDR3 covers 15 residues. The germline V gene has CDR1 DFQATT and CDR2 SNEGSKA (reference sequence). V was pared by 2 bases and J by 4 bases, with 17 bases between. The CDR3 DNA follows: TGCAGTGCTAGAAGTTCTTCGACGGCCAGCTATGGCTACACCTTC. Protein product: CSARSSSTASYGYTF.

There are many counts of this clonotype. This rearrangement joins TRBV5-1 to TRBJ1-4, with 7 bases lining up with TRBD1. V shed 0 bases, J shed 7 bases, and the junction held 9 bases outside the gene matches. CDR3 length: 16 amino acids. Germline-derived CDR1 and CDR2 are SGHRS and YFSETQ. This CDR3 reads CASSLGNRGVSEKLFF. The CDR3 bases are TGCGCCAGCAGCTTGGGAAACAGGGGAGTAAGTGAAAAACTGTTTTTT.

This clonotype was counted at least ten times. The V and J genes are TRBV20-1 and TRBJ2-7, with 9 bases matching TRBD2. The CDR3 extends over 16 amino acids. Germline CDR1 and CDR2: DFQATT and SNEGSKA (reference sequence). V shed 1 base and J 4 bases; nucleotides not matched to a gene: 11. The CDR3 spells CSARVWLAGLTYEQYF. CDR3 sequence (DNA): TGCAGTGCTAGAGTTTGGCTAGCGGGACTCACTTACGAGCAGTACTTC.

Many counts were recorded for this clonotype. CDR3 sequence reads: CSANPTTGLTYGYTF. The DNA of the CDR3 is TGCAGTGCAAACCCGACGACGGGTCTTACCTATGGCTACACCTTC. The chain links TRBV20-1 to TRBJ1-2; D ambiguous. V shed 6 bases and J shed 4 bases, with 21 bases lying between them. This CDR3 region has 15 residues. Germline assignment: CDR1 DFQATT and CDR2 SNEGSKA (reference sequence).

This clonotype was detected many times. The V and J genes are TRBV19 and TRBJ2-3; maybe TRBD2 (6 bases). Trimming shortened V by 9 bases and J by 2 bases, and 18 bases separated the two germline ends. The CDR3 runs 15 residues. Germline CDR1 LNHDA, CDR2 SQIVND (reference sequence). CDR3 DNA sequence: TGTGCCAGCAGTGGGCTAGCGAGCAACACAGATACGCAGTATTTT. Translating gives CASSGLASNTDTQYF.

This clonotype has only a few counts. The chain carries TRBV20-1 and TRBJ2-1; D assignment may be TRBD1 or TRBD2 (5 bases each). Germline lookup yields CDR1 DFQATT and CDR2 SNEGSKA (reference sequence). Trimming stripped 3 bases from V and 9 bases from J, with 15 bases between. This CDR3 has 13 residues. CDR3 in DNA: TGCAGTGCTAGGACCCTAACTAGGGGTGAGCAGTTCTTC. Residues: CSARTLTRGEQFF.

The rearrangement joins TRBV12-3 or TRBV12-4 to TRBJ2-1; TRBD2 matches 11 bases. The CDR3 length is 15 residues. The ends lost 4 bases at V and 2 bases at J; junction bases unmatched: 1. The CDR3 here is CASSSTSGTYNEQFF. Here the CDR3 DNA reads TGTGCCAGCAGTTCGACTAGCGGGACCTACAATGAGCAGTTCTTC.

This clonotype was detected many times. The chain has TRBV7-2 and TRBJ1-1, with 7 nucleotides matching TRBD1. Germline V gene data show CDR1 as SGHTA and CDR2 as FQGNSA. Trimming removed 5 bases from V and 1 base from J; junction bases left unmatched: 13. The length of the CDR3 is 17 residues. The CDR3 bases are TGTGCCAGCAGCCAGGGGGGAGTGAGGCCGACGAACACTGAAGCTTTCTTT. Translated: CASSQGGVRPTNTEAFF.

This clonotype occurred many times. This chain joins TRBV20-1 and TRBJ1-5; no firm D call. Per germline, CDR1 DFQATT and CDR2 SNEGSKA (reference sequence). With 0 bases removed from V and 3 bases from J, the gap between germline ends came to 6 bases. The CDR3 is 13 amino acids. The CDR3 DNA is TGCAGTGCTAGAGATCCGTACAATCAGCCCCAGCATTTT. Encoded protein: CSARDPYNQPQHF.

Many counts were recorded for this clonotype. This sequence joins TRBV2 and TRBJ2-1; TRBD1 aligns across 8 bases. The ends lost 5 bases at V and 8 bases at J; junction bases unmatched: 11. The V gene's germline CDR1 is SNHLY and CDR2 FYNNEI. This CDR3 spans 15 amino acids. Here the CDR3 reads CASSLQGVGGDEQFF. In DNA, the CDR3 is TGTGCCAGCAGTCTACAGGGGGTGGGGGGCGATGAGCAGTTCTTC.

This sequence joins TRBV6-5 and TRBJ1-4; D is unclear. The CDR3 has 15 amino acids. Trimming left V 2 bases short and J 0 bases short, with 7 bases between. CDR1 and CDR2 from the germline V gene are MNHEY and SVGAGI. CDR3 sequence: CASSYSGATNEKLFF. For the CDR3, the DNA is TGTGCCAGCAGTTACAGCGGGGCAACTAATGAAAAACTGTTTTTT.

This clonotype was picked up a small number of times. This chain joins TRBV7-2 and TRBJ1-1; D not certain. The CDR3 is made up of 13 amino acids. Germline-derived CDR1 and CDR2 are SGHTA and FQGNSA. V shed 1 base and J shed 6 bases, with 9 bases lying between them. CDR3 sequence reads: CASSLGRVAEAFF. The CDR3 bases are TGTGCCAGCAGCTTAGGGAGGGTCGCTGAAGCTTTCTTT.

This clonotype was seen at least ten times. V is TRBV9 and J is TRBJ2-1; no reliable D call. The ends were cut back, 0 bases at V and 5 bases at J, with 12 bases in the middle. Germline V CDR1 and CDR2: SGDLS, YYNGEE. The CDR3 sequence is 15 residues long. Written as DNA, the CDR3 is TGTGCCAGCAGCGTAGCTCTGGAGAGGAACAATGAGCAGTTCTTC. Protein product: CASSVALERNNEQFF.

The rearrangement uses TRBV29-1 and TRBJ1-1; TRBD1 might be the D (5 bases). Germline CDR1 and CDR2: SQVTM and ANQGSEA. CDR3 size: 13 residues. V was trimmed by 6 bases and J by 0 bases, leaving 11 bases between them. The CDR3 spells CSVMGRLNTEAFF. Here the CDR3 DNA reads TGCAGCGTGATGGGACGGTTGAACACTGAAGCTTTCTTT.

This clonotype was seen repeatedly, ten times or more. The V and J genes are TRBV20-1 and TRBJ2-1; TRBD1 matches 7 bases. The CDR3 is 13 residues long. Germline CDR1 and CDR2: DFQATT and SNEGSKA (reference sequence). With V trimmed by 3 bases and J by 8 bases, 7 bases remained unmatched. In nucleotides, the CDR3 is TGCAGTGCTAGTCCGACAGGGCTCGATGAGCAGTTCTTC. It encodes CSASPTGLDEQFF.

This clonotype was picked up a small number of times. The rearrangement uses TRBV9 and TRBJ2-3; 7 bases are a match to TRBD2. Losses at the gene ends were 0 bases for V and 0 bases for J; bases not matched to a gene: 1. CDR3 size: 15 residues. Germline V gene sequence: CDR1 SGDLS, CDR2 YYNGEE. The CDR3 coding sequence is TGTGCCAGCAGCGTAGTTAGCGGGAGCACAGATACGCAGTATTTT. It specifies CASSVVSGSTDTQYF.